Sequencing of this T cell receptor beta chain was carried out in a study of T cell repertoires in cytomegalovirus infection. Looking at the study overall: Public TCR beta signatures provided an indication of both CMV infection and a matching HLA type.

A single record per CDR3 protein comes from TCRdb applying MiXCR to the reads. This sample yields nearly 70,000 distinct CDR3 sequences, of which approximately 22% are seen a single time; 79% belongs to the top ten. This CDR3 contains 15 residues. Germline CDR1 is MNHEY and CDR2 is SVGAGI. Trimming removed 0 bases from V and 5 bases from J, with 11 bases in between. Findings and caveats of the study: Cumulated frequencies of public TCR beta families served to identify carriers of CMV plus the relevant HLA.

This clonotype was seen a handful of times. Its target is not known. The chain carries TRBV6-5 and TRBJ2-1, with D maybe TRBD1 (6 bases). The sequencing input was PBMCs, sequenced either directly or after in vitro stimulation (not recorded which). This sequence originates from a human donor in good health (CMV status not recorded). Some clones in this sample may be carry-over from other donors' samples. The CDR3 DNA reads as TGTGCCAGCAGTTACTCGGGTGGGACACACAATGAGCAGTTCTTC. This codes for CASSYSGGTHNEQFF.